Listed below are T cell receptor beta chains from one sample, sequenced in a study of Graves' ophthalmopathy and Graves' hyperthyroidism. TCRdb used MiXCR to reprocess the multiplex PCR reads, holding one entry per CDR3 protein. The data hold about 210,000 distinct CDR3 sequences, with roughly 27% observed a single time. Sequenced material: peripheral blood. All receptors come from a man between 50 and 59 years old with Graves' ophthalmopathy. Each CDR3 is given with its conserved first and last residue. D genes are given only for firm matches. Part of the rows lack a size; the others show once, few, many or a class for expanded clones.

v_call	clone_size	j_call	d_call	cdr3_aa	cdr3_nt
TRBV27	many	TRBJ2-7	TRBD1	CASSLQGVTVEQYF	TGTGCCAGCAGTTTACAGGGGGTGACGGTCGAGCAGTACTTC
TRBV12-3/TRBV12-4	many	TRBJ2-2	NA	CASSPDSYPNTGELFF	TGTGCCAGCAGTCCCGACAGTTACCCGAACACCGGGGAGCTGTTTTTT
TRBV20-1	many	TRBJ2-3	NA	CSARDVGKGADTQYF	TGCAGTGCTAGAGATGTCGGGAAGGGCGCAGATACGCAGTATTTT
TRBV12-3/TRBV12-4	NA	TRBJ2-5	NA	CASSHEQGGQETQYF	TGTGCCAGCAGCCACGAACAGGGTGGGCAAGAGACCCAGTACTTC
TRBV20-1	many	TRBJ2-1	NA	CSASPPTYEQFF	TGCAGTGCTAGTCCCCCTACCTATGAGCAGTTCTTC
TRBV7-2	many	TRBJ2-7	NA	CASSFSRGTYF	TGTGCCAGCAGCTTTTCCCGCGGGACTTACTTC
TRBV28	NA	TRBJ2-7	NA	CASLRGSYEQYF	TGTGCCAGCCTCAGGGGTTCCTACGAGCAGTACTTC
TRBV19	many	TRBJ2-2	NA	CASSMILETGELFF	TGTGCCAGTAGTATGATCTTGGAAACCGGGGAGCTGTTTTTT
TRBV28	many	TRBJ1-5	NA	CASSPIAPTGADQPQHF	TGTGCCAGCAGTCCTATAGCCCCGACAGGAGCCGATCAGCCCCAGCATTTT
TRBV12-3/TRBV12-4	many	TRBJ1-2	TRBD1	CASSSQGGFNYGYTF	TGTGCCAGCAGCTCACAGGGGGGCTTTAACTATGGCTACACCTTC